Sequencing of this T cell receptor (beta chain) was carried out in a study of shared clonotypes between healthy human individuals (dated by TCRdb to 2018 to 2020). Looking at the study overall: The cohort comprised two women and a few men aged 18 to 49 years. The study deeply sequenced blood TCR repertoires of several healthy adults to estimate repertoire size and the extent of clonotype sharing between individuals. To increase sequencing depth and limit assay-specific biases, different laboratories used diverse techniques to prepare libraries and sequence TCR repertoires. Leukapheresis yielded between about 0.85 and 9.5 billion PBMCs per donor. Here is what the overall study found, with its caveats: Because the study included only a small number of donors, the genetic and exposure-history diversity represented was limited. Pairwise subsampling led to the expectation that sequencing depth would affect the degree of clonotype sharing among donors. Only blood was sampled, and tissue TCR repertoires likely differ from those in blood.

Using the deep immunoSEQ assay, TCR CDR3 regions were amplified from genomic DNA by multiplex PCR. Genomic DNA extracted from each cell subset was distributed evenly over all wells of several immunoSEQ 96-well plates, and each plate served as one replicate. For unsorted PBMC, 300 to 350 ng genomic DNA, equal to roughly 33,000 T cell genomes, was loaded into each replicate PCR. Ten immunoSEQ deep assay plates were used to sequence unsorted PBMC genomic DNA. The purified libraries were quantified using a Qubit 3.0 fluorometer, sized with a Bioanalyzer 2100, and then quantified again using the KAPA Library Quantification kit. Every immunoSEQ 96-well plate was sequenced on a dedicated single-read 150-cycle Illumina NextSeq 550 flow cell. The source study handled its data this way. Because the immunoSEQ output held only junctional sequences and lacked quality scores, the filtering could not match the filtering applied to full-length reads. To assign V/J genes and CDR3, sequences were annotated against IMGT germline references using PyIR, a Python wrapper for IgBLAST v1.9. Reads with weak V/J assignments (E-value above 1e-6), missing CDR3, stop codons, out-of-frame junctions, or ambiguous translated residues were removed. V3J clonotypes were defined as sequences sharing the same inferred V gene, J gene, and CDR3 amino acid sequence. Percentage overlap between repertoires was computed as shared unique clonotypes divided by the size of the smaller repertoire. Richness of each repertoire was evaluated using RTK rarefaction, the Chao1 estimator, and Recon v2.1 estimates of unobserved clonotypes. TCRdb took over this immuneACCESS table, retaining in-frame rearrangements with V and J assigned. Such tables are incomplete; in checked studies, under half of the missing clones stem from an unresolved V gene, and the remainder is unexplained. V and J calls and clone size are given by that table; D and trimming were obtained from the DNA. This sample gives about 490,000 clones in total; about 80% of them show up just once. The ten largest make up 10% to 15% of the sample.

The donors were healthy, HIV-negative adults who had no recently reported acute infections or vaccinations. Every donor was a Caucasian adult residing in Nashville, Tennessee, USA. For unsorted samples, roughly 91 million PBMCs were counted, and genomic DNA was extracted using the QIAamp DNA Blood Mini kit. After blood collection by leukapheresis, PBMCs were isolated using Ficoll-Histopaque density gradient centrifugation and then cryopreserved in the vapor phase of liquid nitrogen. The trim is 7 bases for V and 4 bases for J, with a gap of 13 bases between the germline ends. From the cysteine up to the phenylalanine, the CDR3 has a length of 13 residues. The retained sequence is limited to the CDR3, 39 bases, with the frame set at the first base. CDR1 and CDR2 are read off the germline V gene (reference sequence) as LNHDA and SQIVND. As for this clone: The antigen it recognizes is unknown. No base quality information exists; no much larger clone differs at one position.

This receptor was obtained from a woman aged 40 to 50 in good health. Some clones in this sample may be carry-over from other donors' samples. Material for sequencing was PBMCs. This chain joins TRBV19 to TRBJ2-5; 5 matching bases give a weak D call of TRBD1. CDR3 region: CASTPAGSETQYF. The sequence in DNA is TGTGCCAGTACCCCGGCAGGGTCAGAGACCCAGTACTTC.